The T cell receptor (beta chain) described here comes from a study of regulatory T cells in long-lasting Graves disease (dated by TCRdb to the early 2020s). Turning to the overall study: To count as having persistent Graves' disease, a patient had to have received antithyroid drug treatment for over 5 years with TSH receptor autoantibodies remaining persistently positive. This study used TCR sequencing and RNA sequencing of peripheral blood to compare persistent Graves' disease patients against newly diagnosed Graves' disease patients. The study took place in China and was registered as a clinical trial. A total of around 35 samples were covered by TCR sequencing, comprising approximately 13 persistent and some 20 newly diagnosed Graves' disease patients. Persistent Graves' disease patients in the clinical cohort had taken antithyroid drugs for about 9.7 years on average. The paper as a whole reports these results and caveats: Patients with persistent disease shared more public clonotypes (around 2,500) than newly diagnosed patients did (around 930). The authors acknowledged the small sample size as a limitation that may reduce accuracy. Persistent Graves' disease patients showed lower TCR Shannon entropy and fewer highly expanded clones than newly diagnosed patients, suggesting clonal expansion. Persistent disease showed preferential use of TRBV28, TRBJ1-2 and TRBJ2-5, whereas newly diagnosed disease favored TRBV20-1 and TRBJ2-1. Because the primary lesion, thyroid tissue, could not be accessed, the study looked at peripheral blood alone. Sequencing and analysis were restricted to the TCR beta chain.

The sample's time point label is to be understood as: persistent/refractory GD, antithyroid drugs over 5 years with positive TRAb. RNA was extracted from PBMCs in TRIzol for both TCR sequencing and RNA sequencing. Graves' disease was diagnosed according to American Thyroid Association guidelines. Recruitment of patients was carried out at an endocrinology department in Xi'an, China. Each patient gave roughly 10 milliliters of peripheral blood, collected in an EDTA anticoagulant tube. PBMCs were isolated by Ficoll Paque Plus density gradient separation without further T cell sorting. An Agilent 2100 Bioanalyzer and agarose gel were used to check RNA quality, while a NanoDrop 2000 measured RNA concentration. Worth noting for this clonotype: Its antigen remains undetermined. Base qualities are not at hand, and no much larger clone is one base apart.

The library was generated by multiplex PCR. Sequencing used an Illumina HiSeq 4000. TCR beta libraries were built with iRepertoire HTBI primers and Arm-PCR amplification of CDR3 regions. Before sequencing, the PCR products went through gel purification. The study's own analysis went as follows. Across samples, approximately 68 TRBV and 13 to 15 TRBJ segments were identified and used for gene usage analysis of CDR3 amino acid clonotypes. Filtered high-quality paired reads were merged into contigs using COPE and FqMerger. BLAST was used to align contigs to the IMGT TRBV, TRBD and TRBJ reference genes, and CDR3 was defined following IMGT. Any clonotype with a frequency above 0.1% was classified as a highly expanded clone. Shannon entropy was used to measure repertoire diversity, and the Gini coefficient was used to measure V-J evenness. Public clonotypes were defined as clonotypes shared by more than one individual. TCRdb trimmed the raw reads at Q25, called clones with MiXCR and kept productive beta chains. A single entry per CDR3 protein holds the most common genes and DNA from its merged rows. TCRdb's processing, not the study's, gives the V and J calls here. Within this sample are about 470,000 distinct CDR3 sequences, with roughly 21% of them counted one time only. The ten largest make up roughly 7.7% of the sample.

V was cut back by 4 bases and J by 0 bases, leaving a gap of 16 bases between them. The CDR3, cysteine through phenylalanine, is 16 amino acids long. Only CDR3 DNA is held: 48 bases, read in frame from base 1. Reading the germline V gene gives CDR1 SGHAT and CDR2 FQNNGV. This TCR came from a female donor with Graves disease. This specimen consisted of peripheral blood mononuclear cells (PBMCs), obtained when the disease was refractory, from a patient treated with antithyroid drugs. The chain is assembled from TRBV11-2 and TRBJ2-7; the D gene may be TRBD1 or TRBD2, since each aligns over 5 bases. CDR3 protein: CASSSGRRLSSYEQYF. The nucleotide sequence reads TGTGCCAGCAGCTCGGGACGGAGACTGAGCTCCTACGAGCAGTACTTC.